A selection of T cell receptor beta chains follows, all from one sample in a study of T cell changes during pregnancy in multiple sclerosis. Repertoires were generated with immunoSEQ multiplex PCR, while TCRdb's copy carries only in-frame clones and drops some. Among roughly 31,000 clones listed, approximately 90% were seen once. This specimen consisted of CD4+ T cells from peripheral blood mononuclear cells, obtained in the first trimester of pregnancy. Every receptor here comes from a female donor with multiple sclerosis, enrolled in a pregnancy study. CDR3s leave out the opening cysteine and the closing phenylalanine or tryptophan. Fields, in order: V gene, clone size, CDR3 protein. Size is stated for part of the rows, as once, few or many counts, or as a class when the clone is expanded.

TRBV7-8	NA	ASSPRTDTQY
TRBV4-1	once	ASSLRTGGSPGYT
TRBV5-6	NA	ASSQTGGNQPQH
TRBV11-3	NA	ASSLGRGTYEQY
TRBV7-7	NA	ASSLGQGTEAF
TRBV30	NA	AWSVQVGYEQY
TRBV5-1	NA	ASSDERGPGNTEAF
TRBV5-1	NA	ASSLGPSGGYEQF
TRBV4-1	NA	ASSRLGTGGDEKLF
TRBV19	NA	ASSIDRGQPQH
TRBV7-9	NA	ASSPTGAGEKLF
TRBV30	NA	ASGTGAGYT
TRBV18	NA	ASSPTSGGAKMGETQY
TRBV5-4	NA	ASSFTGKATGELF
TRBV11-2	once	ASSLGGGGQSNQPQH
TRBV6-6	NA	ASSYTPPGFTGELF
TRBV5-1	NA	ASSLERGEVSYEQY
TRBV9	NA	ASRDVSGGTEAF
TRBV7-6	NA	ASSLQTTGTAQH
TRBV27	NA	ASSLFMGTSGTDTQY
TRBV4-3	NA	ASSQEGPTGANEKLF
TRBV18	NA	ASSPRRDRAKDEKLF
TRBV7-6	NA	ASSQGLAGGPWCGSRS
TRBV28	NA	ASSFPLTGGAVYEQY
TRBV5-1	NA	ASSSSSSGANVLT
TRBV23-1	NA	ASTKSGGDRNTEAF
TRBV5-5	NA	ASSWVGGAANEQF
TRBV7-3	NA	ASSPGLHTDTQY
TRBV4-1	NA	ASSSPQGASYGYT
TRBV2	NA	ASGVLPDTQY
TRBV4-3	NA	ASSRDEALFRDSNSPLH
TRBV4-2	NA	ASSQVAGGVKNEQF
TRBV4-1	few	ASSHVPEGARPTGELF
TRBV18	NA	ASSRQLATNEKLF
TRBV5-1	NA	ASSLVFDYEQY
TRBV7-8	NA	ASSSRGEQY
TRBV30	NA	AWSPRGTDLWPQH
TRBV10-3	NA	AISGTGTTDTQY
TRBV30	NA	AWSVTSSGNTIY
TRBV5-1	NA	ASSSGLAGGTDTQY
TRBV7-9	NA	ASSLVGGMYEQY
TRBV4-3	NA	ASSRLTGDSYNEQF
TRBV29-1	NA	SGGGQETQY
TRBV7-2	once	ASSSNRDGETQY
TRBV7-2	once	ASSPRTGYEAF
TRBV5-4	NA	ASSLQESTDTQY
TRBV5-3	NA	ARSFARDRDPYGYT
TRBV28	NA	ATRGWLDTGELF
TRBV10-3	once	AISPSGGTSYEQY
TRBV28	NA	ASSLSGSYHSGANVLT
TRBV29-1	NA	SASEGTNTEAF
TRBV19	NA	ASTVGPQPQH
TRBV11-2	once	ASKGTGKWAEAF
TRBV7-6	NA	ASSLVSGQENGNTIY
TRBV10-2	NA	ASSDVRVPSGNTIY
TRBV14	NA	ASSATFYGYT
TRBV5-5	once	ASSLVALYQETQY